The 32 T cell receptor beta chains in this list originate from one sample, sequenced in a study of T cell clones after liver transplantation. Assay: immunoSEQ multiplex PCR; the TCRdb copy retains only in-frame clones and omits some. The sample has 70,000 or so clones; roughly nine tenths are singletons. The sequences come from CD4+ T cells from blood, collected before liver transplant. The receptors derive from a human donor who received a liver transplant.

The chain uses TRBV9 and TRBJ2-1, with 7 bases fitting TRBD2. The junction had 5 bases not matched to a gene; V was cut back by 2 bases and J by 6 bases. Germline values: CDR1 SGDLS, CDR2 YYNGEE. This CDR3 contains 14 residues. The chain's CDR3 is CASSVPSGSNEQFF. The DNA of the CDR3 is TGTGCCAGCAGCGTCCCTAGCGGCTCCAATGAGCAGTTCTTC.

The chain has TRBV7-8 and TRBJ2-5; D unclear. Trimming removed 8 bases at V and 3 bases at J, with 13 bases between. Looked up from germline, CDR1 is SGHVS and CDR2 is FQNEAQ. The CDR3 contains 13 residues. The CDR3 DNA follows: TGTGCCAGCGTTAGGCAGCCGGAAGAGACCCAGTACTTC. It yields the protein CASVRQPEETQYF.

This rearrangement joins TRBV7-9 to TRBJ2-5; D uncertain. The CDR3 loop spans 14 amino acids. From germline, CDR1 is SEHNR and CDR2 FQNEAQ (reference sequence). The V end was cut by 1 base, the J end by 2 bases, with 8 bases between. The CDR3, as DNA: TGTGCCAGCAGCTTAGTGGGTTTTCAAGAGACCCAGTACTTC. It encodes CASSLVGFQETQYF.

J is TRBJ2-5 and V is TRBV5-6, with 10 bases matching TRBD1. V was pared by 0 bases and J by 2 bases, with 4 bases of the junction left unmatched. Germline V gives CDR1 SGHDT, CDR2 YYEEEE. The CDR3 contains 16 residues. The CDR3 is CASSLDGTGAQETQYF. Here the CDR3 DNA reads TGTGCCAGCAGCTTGGACGGGACAGGGGCACAAGAGACCCAGTACTTC.

The rearrangement joins TRBV7-2 to TRBJ2-5; 11 nucleotides match TRBD2. J lost 4 bases, V lost 5 bases, and 9 bases had no gene match. This CDR3 spans 16 amino acids. Germline values: CDR1 SGHTA, CDR2 FQGNSA. CDR3 region: CASSPWVTSGRETQYF. The CDR3 DNA is TGTGCCAGCAGCCCGTGGGTAACTAGCGGGAGAGAGACCCAGTACTTC.

The chain carries TRBV6-4 and TRBJ2-2; the D is unclear. The CDR3 runs 13 residues. The germline gives CDR1 MRHNA, CDR2 SNTAGT. With 6 bases removed from V and 3 bases from J, the gap between germline ends came to 8 bases. In nucleotides, the CDR3 is TGTGCCAGCAGAGCACACGACACCGGGGAGCTGTTTTTT. The encoded protein is CASRAHDTGELFF.

As regards this clone: The same CDR3 is also encoded by other DNA sequences in this sample. The chain employs TRBV18 and TRBJ2-3; no clear D. Germline V gene data show CDR1 as KGHSH and CDR2 as LQKENI. This CDR3 has 13 amino acids. Trimming took 2 bases from V and 3 from J, leaving 6 bases between them. This CDR3 reads CASSPTGTDTQYF. The CDR3 DNA reads TGTGCCAGCTCACCAACCGGGACAGATACGCAGTATTTT.

J is TRBJ1-1 and V is TRBV9; D is possibly TRBD1 (6 bases). Trimming pared 3 bases from V and 8 bases from J, leaving 11 bases between. The CDR3 runs 12 residues. Germline V gives CDR1 SGDLS, CDR2 YYNGEE. The CDR3, as DNA: TGTGCCAGCAGCGCGGGGGGCGCAGAAGCTTTCTTT. It encodes CASSAGGAEAFF.

This CDR3 reads CAWSGLNEQFF. The DNA of the CDR3 is TGTGCCTGGAGTGGGCTCAATGAGCAGTTCTTC. The chain joins TRBV30 to TRBJ2-1; D unclear. V dropped 1 base and J dropped 6 bases, with 4 bases sitting between them. CDR1 and CDR2 from the germline V gene are GTSNPN and SVGIG (reference sequence). This CDR3 has 11 amino acids.

V usage is TRBV29-1 and J usage is TRBJ1-1, with 9 bases identical to TRBD1. This CDR3 comprises 13 residues. V dropped 5 bases and J dropped 0; count of bases not matched to a gene: 1. Per the germline V gene, CDR1 is SQVTM and CDR2 is ANQGSEA. This chain's CDR3 is CSVRQGVNTEAFF. In nucleotides, the CDR3 is TGCAGCGTTAGACAGGGGGTGAACACTGAAGCTTTCTTT.

The rearrangement links TRBV10-3 to TRBJ1-3, with a weak D call TRBD1 (6 bases). V was shortened by 2 bases and J by 2 bases, with 13 bases between the two germline ends. This CDR3 has 16 residues. CDR1 and CDR2 from the germline V gene are ENHRY and SYGVKD. The CDR3 nucleotides are TGTGCCATCAGTGAGAAGGACAGTCGAGCTGGAAACACCATATATTTT. This codes for CAISEKDSRAGNTIYF.

This clone has a single count. This sequence joins TRBV4-1 and TRBJ2-1; D is tentatively TRBD1 or TRBD2 (5 bases each). Trimming shortened V by 3 bases and J by 4 bases, and 13 bases separated the two germline ends. The V gene's germline CDR1 is MGHRA and CDR2 YSYEKL. The CDR3 contains 15 residues. The CDR3 nucleotides read TGCGCCAGCAGCCAGGGAAGGGGAGAATACAATGAGCAGTTCTTC. It is translated as CASSQGRGEYNEQFF.

The chain recombines TRBV4-2 with TRBJ2-7, with D unresolved. V was shortened by 0 bases and J by 4 bases, with 13 bases between the two germline ends. The germline V gene has CDR1 LGHNA and CDR2 YNFKEQ. The CDR3 runs to 15 residues. CDR3 amino acids: CASSQDDSGGYEQYF. CDR3 in DNA: TGTGCCAGCAGCCAAGATGACTCGGGTGGTTACGAGCAGTACTTC.

This clone has more than one count but fewer than ten. The genes are TRBV29-1 and TRBJ2-2; 10 bases fit TRBD1. The germline gives CDR1 SQVTM, CDR2 ANQGSEA. This CDR3 is 13 amino acids long. V lost 7 bases and J lost 5; bases outside the gene matches: 4. The CDR3 spells CSGGQGITGELFF. DNA for the CDR3: TGCAGCGGGGGACAGGGGATAACCGGGGAGCTGTTTTTT.

V usage is TRBV18 and J usage is TRBJ2-3, with 7 bases matching TRBD1. Germline V gene lookup returns CDR1 KGHSH and CDR2 LQKENI. With 0 bases clipped from V and 5 bases from J, the junction kept 2 bases outside the gene matches. CDR3 length equals 14 residues. CDR3 loop: CASSPPTGRDTQYF. CDR3 bases: TGTGCCAGCTCACCACCGACAGGGCGAGATACGCAGTATTTT. The complete variable domain, with remaining parts taken from reference TRBV18 and TRBJ2-3, reads NAGVMQNPRHLVRRRGQEARLRCSPMKGHSHVYWYRQLPEEGLKFMVYLQKENIIDESGMPKERFSAEFPKEGPSILRIQQVVRGDSAAYFCASSPPTGRDTQYFGPGTRLTVL.

V usage is TRBV7-3 and J usage is TRBJ2-3; 14 nucleotides agree with TRBD2. CDR1 and CDR2 from the germline V gene are SGHTA and FQGTGA. This CDR3 is built from 20 residues. V shed 5 bases and J 7 bases; nucleotides not matched to a gene: 20. The CDR3 region is CASSQQGGTSGSTSTNTQYF. CDR3 nucleotide sequence: TGTGCCAGCAGCCAACAGGGTGGGACTAGCGGGAGTACGAGTACGAATACGCAGTATTTT.

The J gene is TRBJ2-2, the V gene TRBV11-2; 8 bases are a match to TRBD2. In germline, CDR1 is SGHAT, CDR2 FQNNGV. Germline trimming cut 5 bases from V and 5 bases from J; bases unmatched to any gene: 10. This CDR3 has 16 amino acids. This CDR3 reads CASSPGTRTRTGELFF. The CDR3 region has the DNA TGTGCCAGCAGCCCCGGGACTAGAACGAGGACCGGGGAGCTGTTTTTT.

The CDR3 loop reads CASSLQTGSTEAFF. The CDR3 DNA reads TGCGCCAGCAGCTTACAAACAGGGTCCACTGAAGCTTTCTTT. V and J are TRBV5-1 and TRBJ1-1; D perhaps matches TRBD1 (6 bases). The CDR3 sequence is 14 residues long. From germline, CDR1 is SGHRS and CDR2 YFSETQ. With 2 bases removed from V and 4 bases from J, the gap between germline ends came to 12 bases.

A single count supports this clone. The V gene is TRBV19, the J gene TRBJ2-3; 15 nucleotides match TRBD2. Germline assignment: CDR1 LNHDA and CDR2 SQIVND (reference sequence). The CDR3 is 17 amino acids. V trimming: 7 bases; J trimming: 5 bases; junction bases outside the gene matches: 10. The CDR3 protein is CASTSGMGLAGGDTQYF. For the CDR3, the DNA is TGTGCCAGTACGTCTGGAATGGGACTAGCGGGAGGAGATACGCAGTATTTT.

The chain carries TRBV29-1 and TRBJ2-6; TRBD1 is a possible D gene (6 bases). The CDR3 has 14 residues. V shed 7 bases and J shed 2 bases, with 12 bases lying between them. Germline V CDR1 and CDR2: SQVTM, ANQGSEA. The CDR3 spells CSASGGAGANVLTF. DNA for the CDR3: TGCAGCGCCAGTGGGGGCGCTGGGGCCAACGTCCTGACTTTC.

This rearrangement joins TRBV19 to TRBJ2-1; TRBD2 matches 11 bases. Germline V gene data show CDR1 as LNHDA and CDR2 as SQIVND (reference sequence). J was trimmed by 15 bases and V by 4 bases; bases with no gene match: 20. The length of the CDR3 is 17 residues. The CDR3 loop is CASSTKTGTSGSNALFF. Here the CDR3 DNA reads TGTGCCAGTAGTACGAAAACGGGTACTAGCGGGAGTAATGCGCTGTTCTTC.

CDR3: CASSYSNPPYGYTF. CDR3 nucleotide sequence: TGTGCCAGCAGTTACTCCAATCCTCCCTATGGCTACACCTTC. V usage is TRBV6-5 and J usage is TRBJ1-2; D ambiguous. The germline V gene has CDR1 MNHEY and CDR2 SVGAGI. CDR3 length: 14 amino acids. Trimming removed 0 bases from V and 4 bases from J, with 9 bases in between.

This clone was seen only a few times. The V gene is TRBV4-3, the J gene TRBJ1-2, with D maybe TRBD1 (5 bases). V was trimmed by 4 bases and J by 2 bases, leaving 11 bases between them. Germline V CDR1 and CDR2: LGHNA, YSLEER. The CDR3 is 14 amino acids. The CDR3 here is CASSLVGQNYGYTF. The CDR3 nucleotides are TGCGCCAGCAGCCTAGTAGGACAAAACTATGGCTACACCTTC.

The genes are TRBV11-1 and TRBJ1-1, with 12 bases identical to TRBD1. CDR1 SGHAT and CDR2 FQDESV come from the germline V gene (reference sequence). This CDR3 spans 15 amino acids. The trim removed 5 bases at V and 5 bases at J, leaving 6 bases unmatched. CDR3 loop: CASSMGQGAWTEAFF. CDR3 DNA sequence: TGTGCCAGCAGCATGGGACAGGGGGCGTGGACTGAAGCTTTCTTT.

The J gene is TRBJ2-1, the V gene TRBV9, with TRBD2 matching 7 bases. The CDR3 consists of 15 residues. Trimming took 1 base from V and 5 from J; bases not matched to a gene: 6. CDR1 is SGDLS and CDR2 is YYNGEE in the germline V gene. CDR3 sequence reads: CASSVLPSGDNEQFF. DNA of the CDR3: TGTGCCAGCAGCGTATTACCTAGCGGCGACAATGAGCAGTTCTTC.

The CDR3 region has the DNA TGTGCCAGCAGCACCTTCCAGGGGGCCTACGAGCAGTACTTC. It translates to CASSTFQGAYEQYF. The V gene is TRBV25-1, the J gene TRBJ2-7, with 7 bases identical to TRBD1. The germline V gene encodes CDR1 MGHDK and CDR2 SYGVNS. CDR3 length equals 14 residues. J gave up 2 bases and V 6 bases, and 7 bases lay outside the gene matches.

The V gene is TRBV29-1, the J gene TRBJ1-4, with D uncertain. Germline V gives CDR1 SQVTM, CDR2 ANQGSEA. The CDR3 is 13 residues long. V lost 7 bases to trimming and J lost 6 bases, with 15 bases between them. The CDR3 is CSALGRQDEKLFF. CDR3 DNA sequence: TGCAGCGCGCTGGGCAGGCAGGATGAAAAACTGTTTTTT.

The J gene is TRBJ1-1, the V gene TRBV30; possibly TRBD1 for D (5 bases). CDR1 and CDR2 from the germline V gene are GTSNPN and SVGIG (reference sequence). CDR3 length: 11 residues. DNA for the CDR3: TGTGCGGGGGAGGGGAACACTGAAGCTTTCTTT. It encodes CAGEGNTEAFF.

The rearrangement uses TRBV27 and TRBJ2-3; D is uncertain. Germline V gene sequence: CDR1 MNHEY, CDR2 SMNVEV (reference sequence). Trimming removed 5 bases from V and 7 bases from J, with 13 bases in between. This CDR3 is built from 13 residues. The CDR3 nucleotides read TGTGCCAGCAGTGACCAGCTCGAAAATACGCAGTATTTT. This encodes CASSDQLENTQYF.

The gene calls are TRBV7-2 and TRBJ2-3; 8 bases match TRBD1. The V gene's germline CDR1 is SGHTA and CDR2 FQGNSA. The CDR3 runs to 16 residues. Trimming cost V 0 bases and J 4 bases; bases outside gene matches: 6. Here the CDR3 reads CASSLAQAGGADTQYF. The CDR3 DNA follows: TGTGCCAGCAGCTTAGCTCAGGCAGGGGGCGCAGATACGCAGTATTTT.

As DNA, the CDR3 is TGCGCCAGCAGCTTGGGGCTAGCGGCTATCCAAGAGACCCAGTACTTC. This codes for CASSLGLAAIQETQYF. The V and J genes are TRBV5-1 and TRBJ2-5; 7 bases match TRBD2. With 0 bases clipped from V and 1 base from J, the junction kept 6 bases outside the gene matches. The length of the CDR3 is 16 residues. Germline CDR1 and CDR2: SGHRS and YFSETQ.

The V call is TRBV10-3, the J call TRBJ2-5; no clear D. Trimming removed 2 bases from V and 3 bases from J, with 7 bases in between. This CDR3 region has 13 residues. The germline V gene has CDR1 ENHRY and CDR2 SYGVKD. This CDR3 reads CAISEGPEETQYF. The DNA of the CDR3 is TGTGCCATCAGTGAGGGGCCGGAAGAGACCCAGTACTTC.